A single sample is the source of the 2 T cell receptor beta chains below, sequenced in a study of OX40 agonist ivuxolimab in advanced cancers. Clones were sequenced by immunoSEQ multiplex PCR, and TCRdb holds only the in-frame ones, with some missing. Of about 58,000 clones listed, more than 80% are singletons. The sequenced sample was CD4+ or CD8+ T cells sorted from blood, obtained in a trial of the OX40 agonist ivuxolimab. The receptors stem from an adult with an advanced solid tumor such as melanoma, head and neck, liver or kidney cancer.

This clone has a single count. DNA of the CDR3: TGTGCCAGCAGTCCGTGGACTAGCGGGGGGCTACTTTTAGTTACCCAGTACTTC. Protein sequence: CASSPWTSGGLLLVTQYF. The chain has TRBV28 and TRBJ2-5; 14 nucleotides agree with TRBD2. CDR1 is MDHEN and CDR2 is SYDVKM in the germline V gene. The ends lost 5 bases at V and 8 bases at J; junction bases unmatched: 16. This CDR3 comprises 18 residues.

This chain uses TRBV25-1 with TRBJ2-7, with 7 positions matching TRBD1. The CDR3 extends over 14 amino acids. Germline CDR1 reads MGHDK; CDR2 reads SYGVNS. The junction had 11 bases not matched to a gene; V was cut back by 7 bases and J by 5 bases. The DNA of the CDR3 is TGTGCCAGCATACCCTCAGGGGGTGTCCACGAGCAGTACTTC. This sequence encodes CASIPSGGVHEQYF.